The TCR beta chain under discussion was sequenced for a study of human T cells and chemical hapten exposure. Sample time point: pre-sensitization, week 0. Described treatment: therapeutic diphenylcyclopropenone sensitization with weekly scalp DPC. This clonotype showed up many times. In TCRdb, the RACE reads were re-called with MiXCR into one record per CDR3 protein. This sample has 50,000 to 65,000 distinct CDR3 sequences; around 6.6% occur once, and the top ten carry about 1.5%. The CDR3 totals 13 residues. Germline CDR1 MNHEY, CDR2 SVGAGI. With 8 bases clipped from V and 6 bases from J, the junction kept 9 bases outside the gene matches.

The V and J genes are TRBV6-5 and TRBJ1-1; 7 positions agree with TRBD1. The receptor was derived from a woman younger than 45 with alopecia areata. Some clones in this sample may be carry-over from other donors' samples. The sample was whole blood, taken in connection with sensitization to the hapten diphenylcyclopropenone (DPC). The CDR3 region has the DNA TGTGCCAGCGGCCGACAGGGAACCGCTGAAGCTTTCTTT. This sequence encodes CASGRQGTAEAFF.